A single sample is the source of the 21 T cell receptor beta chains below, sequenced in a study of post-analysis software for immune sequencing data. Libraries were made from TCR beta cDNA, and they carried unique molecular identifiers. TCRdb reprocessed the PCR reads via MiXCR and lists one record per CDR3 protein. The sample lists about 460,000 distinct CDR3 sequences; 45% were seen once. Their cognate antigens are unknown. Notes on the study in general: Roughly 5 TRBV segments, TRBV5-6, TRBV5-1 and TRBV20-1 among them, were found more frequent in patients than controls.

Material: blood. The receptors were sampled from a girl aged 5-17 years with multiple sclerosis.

This CDR3 is CASSPRGSGKNIQYF. The CDR3 region has the DNA TGTGCCAGCAGCCCTCGGGGTAGCGGGAAAAACATTCAGTACTTC. The J gene is TRBJ2-4, the V gene TRBV7-2; 7 nucleotides agree with TRBD2. Germline V CDR1 and CDR2: SGHTA, FQGNSA. V trimming: 5 bases; J trimming: 4 bases; junction bases outside the gene matches: 8. The CDR3 covers 15 residues.

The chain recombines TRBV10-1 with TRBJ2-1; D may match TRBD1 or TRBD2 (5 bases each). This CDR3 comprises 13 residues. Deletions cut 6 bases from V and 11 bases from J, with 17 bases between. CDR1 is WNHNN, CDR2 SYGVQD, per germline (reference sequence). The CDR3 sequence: CASSGTAEGKQFF. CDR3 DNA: TGCGCCAGCAGCGGGACGGCTGAGGGGAAGCAGTTCTTC.

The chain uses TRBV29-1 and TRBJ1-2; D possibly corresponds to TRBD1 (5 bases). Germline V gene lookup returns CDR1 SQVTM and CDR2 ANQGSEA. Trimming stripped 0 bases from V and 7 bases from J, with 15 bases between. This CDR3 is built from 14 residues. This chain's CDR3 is CSVEDMGGTVGYTF. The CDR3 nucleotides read TGCAGCGTTGAAGATATGGGGGGTACAGTTGGCTACACCTTC.

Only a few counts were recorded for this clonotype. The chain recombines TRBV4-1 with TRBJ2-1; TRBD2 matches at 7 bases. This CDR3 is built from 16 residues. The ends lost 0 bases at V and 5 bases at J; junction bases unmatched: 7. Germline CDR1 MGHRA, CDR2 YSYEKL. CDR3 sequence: CASSQDWGTTHNEQFF. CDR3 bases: TGCGCCAGCAGCCAAGACTGGGGGACTACTCACAATGAGCAGTTCTTC.

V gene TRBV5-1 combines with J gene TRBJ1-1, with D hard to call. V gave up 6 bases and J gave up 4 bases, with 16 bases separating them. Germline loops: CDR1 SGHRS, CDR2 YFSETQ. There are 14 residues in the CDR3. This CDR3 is CASKLGILGTEAFF. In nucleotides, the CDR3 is TGCGCCAGCAAACTCGGGATCCTAGGCACTGAAGCTTTCTTT.

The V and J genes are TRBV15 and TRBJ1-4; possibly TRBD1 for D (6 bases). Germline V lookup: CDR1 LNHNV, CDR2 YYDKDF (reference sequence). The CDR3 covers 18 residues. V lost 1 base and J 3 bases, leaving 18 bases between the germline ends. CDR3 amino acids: CATSRVKGGEVSNEKLFF. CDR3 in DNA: TGTGCCACCAGCAGAGTGAAAGGGGGTGAAGTATCTAATGAAAAACTGTTTTTT.

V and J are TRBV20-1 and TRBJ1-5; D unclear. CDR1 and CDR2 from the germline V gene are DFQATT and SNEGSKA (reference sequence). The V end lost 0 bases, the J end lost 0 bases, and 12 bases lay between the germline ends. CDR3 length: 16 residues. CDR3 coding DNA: TGCAGTGCTAGAGATGTAAAGCTGTATAGCAATCAGCCCCAGCATTTT. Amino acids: CSARDVKLYSNQPQHF.

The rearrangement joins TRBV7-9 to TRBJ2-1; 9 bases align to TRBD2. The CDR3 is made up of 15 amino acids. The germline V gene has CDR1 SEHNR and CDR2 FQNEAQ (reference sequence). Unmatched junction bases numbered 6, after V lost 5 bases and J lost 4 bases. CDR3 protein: CASSRKGLAYNEQFF. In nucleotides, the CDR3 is TGTGCCAGCAGCCGAAAGGGACTAGCTTACAATGAGCAGTTCTTC.

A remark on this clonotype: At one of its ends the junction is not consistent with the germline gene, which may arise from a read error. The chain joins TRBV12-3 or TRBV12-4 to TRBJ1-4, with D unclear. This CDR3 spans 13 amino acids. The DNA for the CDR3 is TGTGCCAGCCGAGAGGGATCTAACGAAAAACTGTTTTTT. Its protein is CASREGSNEKLFF.

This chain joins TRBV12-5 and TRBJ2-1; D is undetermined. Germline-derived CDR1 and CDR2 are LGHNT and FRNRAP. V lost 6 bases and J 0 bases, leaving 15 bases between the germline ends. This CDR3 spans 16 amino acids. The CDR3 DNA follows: TGTGCTAGTGGGCCTACCCAGACGAGCTCCTACAATGAGCAGTTCTTC. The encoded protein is CASGPTQTSSYNEQFF.

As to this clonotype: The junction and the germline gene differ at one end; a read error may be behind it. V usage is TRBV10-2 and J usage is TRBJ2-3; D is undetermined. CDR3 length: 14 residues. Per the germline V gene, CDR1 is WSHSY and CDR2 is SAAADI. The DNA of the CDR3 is TGCGCCTCGCAGGCACTTCTTAGCACAGATGCGCAGTATTTT. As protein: CASQALLSTDAQYF.

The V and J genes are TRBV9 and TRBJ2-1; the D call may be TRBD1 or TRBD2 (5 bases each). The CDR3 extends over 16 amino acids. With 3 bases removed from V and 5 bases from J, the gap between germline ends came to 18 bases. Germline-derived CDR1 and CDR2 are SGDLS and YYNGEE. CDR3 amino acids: CASSASGKRGDNEQFF. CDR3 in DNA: TGTGCCAGCAGCGCCTCAGGGAAGAGGGGCGACAATGAGCAGTTCTTC.

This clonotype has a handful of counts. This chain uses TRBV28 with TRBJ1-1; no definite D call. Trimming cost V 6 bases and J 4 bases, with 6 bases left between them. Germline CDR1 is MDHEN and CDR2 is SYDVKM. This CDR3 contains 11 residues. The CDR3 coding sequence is TGTGCCAGCAGCTTAAGCACTGAAGCTTTCTTT. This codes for CASSLSTEAFF.

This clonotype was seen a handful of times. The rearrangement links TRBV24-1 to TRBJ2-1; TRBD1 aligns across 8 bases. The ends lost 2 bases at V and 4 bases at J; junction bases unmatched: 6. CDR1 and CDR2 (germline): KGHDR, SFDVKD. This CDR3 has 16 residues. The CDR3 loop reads CATSDSDRAFYNEQFF. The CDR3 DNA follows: TGTGCCACCAGTGATTCGGACAGGGCTTTTTACAATGAGCAGTTCTTC.

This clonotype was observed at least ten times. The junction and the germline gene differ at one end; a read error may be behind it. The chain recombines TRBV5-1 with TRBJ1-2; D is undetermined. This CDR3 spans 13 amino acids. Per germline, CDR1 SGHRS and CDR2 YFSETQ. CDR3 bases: TGTGCCAGCAGTTTAACAGCTAACTATGGCTACACCTTC. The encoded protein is CASSLTANYGYTF.

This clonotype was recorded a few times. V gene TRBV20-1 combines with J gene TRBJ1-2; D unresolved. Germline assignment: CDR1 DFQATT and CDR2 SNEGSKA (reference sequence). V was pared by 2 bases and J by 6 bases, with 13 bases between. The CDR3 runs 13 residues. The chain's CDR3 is CSARNRRRDGYTF. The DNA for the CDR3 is TGCAGTGCTAGAAACAGAAGGAGGGATGGCTACACCTTC.

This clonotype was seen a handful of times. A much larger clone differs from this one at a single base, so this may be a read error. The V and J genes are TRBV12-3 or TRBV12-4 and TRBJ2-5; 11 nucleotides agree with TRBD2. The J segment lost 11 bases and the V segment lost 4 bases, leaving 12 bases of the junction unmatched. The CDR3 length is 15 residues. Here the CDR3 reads CASSSTSGGYNEQYF. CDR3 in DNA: TGTGCCAGCAGTTCAACTAGCGGGGGTTACAATGAGCAGTACTTC.

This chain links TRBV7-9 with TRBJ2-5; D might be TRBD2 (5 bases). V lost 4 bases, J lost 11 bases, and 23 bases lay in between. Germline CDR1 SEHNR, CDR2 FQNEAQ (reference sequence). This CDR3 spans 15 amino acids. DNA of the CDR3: TGTGCCAGCAGCTCGGGGTTAAGACCAGGCAATGAGCAGTACTTC. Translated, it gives CASSSGLRPGNEQYF.

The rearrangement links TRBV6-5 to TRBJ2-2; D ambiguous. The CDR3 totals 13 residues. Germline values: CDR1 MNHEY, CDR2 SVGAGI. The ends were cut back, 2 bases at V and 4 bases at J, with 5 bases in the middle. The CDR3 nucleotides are TGTGCCAGCAGTTACAGGGCCACCGGGGAGCTGTTTTTT. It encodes CASSYRATGELFF.

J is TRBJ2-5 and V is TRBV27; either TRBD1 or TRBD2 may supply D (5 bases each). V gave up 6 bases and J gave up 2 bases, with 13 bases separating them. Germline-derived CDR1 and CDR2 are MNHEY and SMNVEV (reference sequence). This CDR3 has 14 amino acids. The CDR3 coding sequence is TGTGCCAGCAGAACCGGGACCTATCAAGAGACCCAGTACTTC. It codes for CASRTGTYQETQYF.

The CDR3 DNA reads TGCAGTGCTAGAGATCCCGGACTAGCGGGAGAGGGTGAGCAGTTCTTC. Its protein is CSARDPGLAGEGEQFF. The gene calls are TRBV20-1 and TRBJ2-1; 13 bases map to TRBD2. CDR1 and CDR2 (germline): DFQATT, SNEGSKA (reference sequence). The trim removed 0 bases at V and 9 bases at J, leaving 8 bases unmatched. This CDR3 has 16 residues.